This TCR beta chain was obtained from a study of blood T cell repertoires in COVID-19. Study-level background: Acute-phase and convalescent COVID-19 samples originated in the United States, Italy and Spain. PBMCs, B-cell-depleted T cells, or T cells were the source of the cDNA or gDNA that made up the material.

Per the original data handling: Amplification of reference gene primers was used by the study to estimate nucleated cell counts. The data were produced by immunoSEQ multiplex PCR, yet TCRdb's version contains in-frame clones alone and is incomplete. Clonal size and the V and J genes are those of that table, whereas D and trimming came from the DNA. The sample shows some 260,000 clones, more than 70% of them seen only once. This CDR3 comprises 15 residues. Trimming cost V 5 bases and J 2 bases; bases outside gene matches: 5. Per the germline V gene, CDR1 is LNHNV and CDR2 is YYDKDF (reference sequence).

Sequenced: peripheral blood. This receptor was obtained from a woman in her late teens or twenties with acute or convalescent COVID-19. The rearrangement joins TRBV15 to TRBJ2-7, with 11 bases lining up with TRBD2. The CDR3, as DNA: TGTGCCACCAGCCTCGGGACTAGCGGTCCCTACGAGCAGTACTTC. This encodes CATSLGTSGPYEQYF.